This T cell receptor beta chain was recovered during a study of Graves' ophthalmopathy and Graves' hyperthyroidism. RNA transcripts served as template for amplifying TCR beta CDR3 sequences. HTBI primers primed a first-round RT-PCR, and a second-round multiplex PCR followed. MiXCR, run by TCRdb on the multiplex PCR reads, gives a single entry per CDR3 protein. Of 400,000 to 500,000 distinct CDR3 sequences in the sample, around 21% were seen once. Study-wide results and limits: The 13-signature model separated ophthalmopathy from stable hyperthyroidism at over 85% sensitivity and roughly 81% specificity. Most thyroid clonotypes expanded beyond 0.001 frequency were also found in blood.

A diagnosis was made from clinical symptoms together with serum thyroxine, TRAb, thyroid ultrasound and orbital computed tomography. The authors used Ficoll-Paque density gradient centrifugation to separate PBMCs. The input was around 9.9 ml of fresh peripheral blood. This clonotype showed up just once. Antigen specificity is unknown. Germline CDR1 is ENHRY and CDR2 is SYGVKD. V dropped 11 bases and J dropped 6; count of bases not matched to a gene: 6. The CDR3 consists of 11 residues. The rearrangement joins TRBV10-3 to TRBJ1-2; TRBD1 agrees at 7 bases. The sequencing input was peripheral blood. The clonotype originates from a woman aged 18 to 35 with stable Graves' hyperthyroidism. The CDR3 is CAAQGLDGYTF. As DNA, the CDR3 is TGTGCCGCACAGGGGTTGGATGGCTACACCTTC.